This T cell receptor (beta chain) was sequenced during a study of identical twins. Study results and limitations: In monozygotic twins, models underestimated the sharing of out-of-frame TCR alpha.

Carrying unique molecular identifiers, the cDNA also gained a universal primer site through template switching. Via MiXCR, TCRdb re-called the 5' RACE reads, giving one row per CDR3 protein. This sample carries 1.5 million to 2 million distinct CDR3 sequences, less than 40% of them seen once, and the ten largest clones take 0.25% to 0.3%. CDR3 size: 17 residues. V lost 8 bases and J lost 5; bases outside the gene matches: 16. About this clonotype: Its specificity is unknown.

The receptor's source is a newborn girl in good health. The sample was cord blood. The chain links TRBV12-3 or TRBV12-4 to TRBJ2-3, with 10 bases matching TRBD1. In nucleotides, the CDR3 is TGTGCCAGCCGCATGAGAACGGGACAGGGGACTGAAGATACGCAGTATTTT. Translation: CASRMRTGQGTEDTQYF.